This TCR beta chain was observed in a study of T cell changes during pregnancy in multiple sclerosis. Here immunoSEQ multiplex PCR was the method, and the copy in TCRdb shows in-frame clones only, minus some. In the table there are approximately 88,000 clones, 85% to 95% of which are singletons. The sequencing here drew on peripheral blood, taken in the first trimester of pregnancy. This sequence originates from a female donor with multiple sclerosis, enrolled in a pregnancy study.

CDR3 region: CASSSIRGRKGELFF. The CDR3 nucleotides are TGTGCCAGCAGTTCCATCAGGGGACGCAAAGGGGAGCTGTTTTTT. This sequence joins TRBV27 and TRBJ2-2, with D perhaps matching TRBD1 (6 bases). Deletions cut 4 bases from V and 8 bases from J, with 17 bases between. The V gene's germline CDR1 is MNHEY and CDR2 SMNVEV (reference sequence). The CDR3 covers 15 residues.